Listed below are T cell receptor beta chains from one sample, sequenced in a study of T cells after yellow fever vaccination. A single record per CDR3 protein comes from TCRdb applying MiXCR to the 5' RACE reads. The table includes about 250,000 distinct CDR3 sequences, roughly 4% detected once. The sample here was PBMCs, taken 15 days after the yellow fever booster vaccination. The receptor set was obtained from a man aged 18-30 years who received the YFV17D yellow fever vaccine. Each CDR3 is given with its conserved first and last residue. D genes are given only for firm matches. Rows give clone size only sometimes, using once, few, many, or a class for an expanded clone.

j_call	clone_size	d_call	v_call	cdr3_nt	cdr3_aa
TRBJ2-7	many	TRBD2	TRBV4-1	TGCGCCAGCAGCCCCGGGGGGTACCGCTACGAGCAGTACTTC	CASSPGGYRYEQYF
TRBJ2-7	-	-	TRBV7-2	TGTGCCAGCAGCTCCCCGGGGAGCTCCTACGAGCAGTACTTC	CASSSPGSSYEQYF
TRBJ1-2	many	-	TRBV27	TGTGCCAGCAGTTTATCGGGTGTCCAGGGAGGCTACACCTTC	CASSLSGVQGGYTF
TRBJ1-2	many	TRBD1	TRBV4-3	TGCGCCAGCAGCCCGTCGACAGGGGTGCACTATGGCTACACCTTC	CASSPSTGVHYGYTF
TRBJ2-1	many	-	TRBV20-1	TGCAGTGCTGTTGTTGAGCAGTTCTTC	CSAVVEQFF
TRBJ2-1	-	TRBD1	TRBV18	TGTGCCAGCTCACCAAGGGGACAGGGTCATGAGCAGTTCTTC	CASSPRGQGHEQFF
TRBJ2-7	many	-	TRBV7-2	TGTGCCAGCAGCCCCGGACCCCAAACCTACGAGCAGTACTTC	CASSPGPQTYEQYF
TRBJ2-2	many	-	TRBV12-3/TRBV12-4	TGTGCCAGCACCCCGGTAACAGGGGGGGTCGGGGAGCTGTTTTTT	CASTPVTGGVGELFF
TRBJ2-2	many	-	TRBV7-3	TGTGCCAGCAGCTTAACGCTGTCCGGGATTAGGACCGGGGAGCTGTTTTTT	CASSLTLSGIRTGELFF
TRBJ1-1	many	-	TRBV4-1	TGCGCCAGCAGCCAAGGAGGGGGGGGCACTGAAGCTTTCTTT	CASSQGGGGTEAFF
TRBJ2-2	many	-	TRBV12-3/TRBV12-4	TGTGCCACCCGATTGGGGTACACCGGGGAGCTGTTTTTT	CATRLGYTGELFF
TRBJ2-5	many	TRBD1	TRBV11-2	TGTGCCAGCAGCTTAGGGGGGACAGGGGGCTTTAAAGAGACCCAGTACTTC	CASSLGGTGGFKETQYF
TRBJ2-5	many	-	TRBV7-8	TGTGCCAGCAGCTTCGCAGGGGTGGGGGCCCAAGAGACCCAGTACTTC	CASSFAGVGAQETQYF
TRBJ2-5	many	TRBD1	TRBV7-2	TGTGCCAGCAGCTTAGTAGGGACAGCCAACCAAGAGACCCAGTACTTC	CASSLVGTANQETQYF
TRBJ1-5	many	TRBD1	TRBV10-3	TGTGCCATCAGTGAGGACAGGGATCAGCCCCAGCATTTT	CAISEDRDQPQHF
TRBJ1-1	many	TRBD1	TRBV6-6	TGTGCCAGCAGTTCCTCCGGGACAGGTCGAACTGAAGCTTTCTTT	CASSSSGTGRTEAFF
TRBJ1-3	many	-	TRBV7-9	TGTGCCAGCAGCCTATCTGGAAACACCATATATTTT	CASSLSGNTIYF
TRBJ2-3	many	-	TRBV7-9	TGTGCCAGCAGCCCCAGATGGGGACTGAGCACAGATACGCAGTATTTT	CASSPRWGLSTDTQYF
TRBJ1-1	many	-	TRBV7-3	TGTGCCAGCAGGTTGGGGGACAACACTGAAGCTTTCTTT	CASRLGDNTEAFF
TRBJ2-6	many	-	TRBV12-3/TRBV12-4	TGTGCCAGCAGTTTTTGGGGGTCTGGGGCCAACGTCCTGACTTTC	CASSFWGSGANVLTF
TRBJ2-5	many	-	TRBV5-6	TGTGCCAGCGGAGACGGGGGAAGGGAGACCCAGTACTTC	CASGDGGRETQYF
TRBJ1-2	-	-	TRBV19	TGTGCCAGTAGTATGAGAGGGGTTTACTACACCTTC	CASSMRGVYYTF
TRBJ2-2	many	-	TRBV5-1	TGCGCCAGCAGCTTGTTGGGGCCCCCCGGGGAGCTGTTTTTT	CASSLLGPPGELFF
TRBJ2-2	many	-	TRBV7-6	TGTGCCAGCAGCCGTACGAGGGGGAACACCGGGGAGCTGTTTTTT	CASSRTRGNTGELFF
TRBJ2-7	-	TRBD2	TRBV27	TGTGCCAGCAGCAAGCTAGCGGGGGGCTACGAGCAGTACTTC	CASSKLAGGYEQYF
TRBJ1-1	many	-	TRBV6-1	TGTGCCAGCAGTGAAGACAGGACAGTTGAAATGAACACTGAAGCTTTCTTT	CASSEDRTVEMNTEAFF
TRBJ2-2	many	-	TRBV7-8	TGTGCCAGCAGCTTTTTGGGACCATCGACGACCGGGGAGCTGTTTTTT	CASSFLGPSTTGELFF
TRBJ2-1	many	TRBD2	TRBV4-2	TGTGCCAGCAGCCAAGCCTTACTAGCGGGGGGACACAATGAGCAGTTCTTC	CASSQALLAGGHNEQFF
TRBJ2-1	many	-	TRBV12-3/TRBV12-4	TGTGCCAGCAGCCGGGACTTTCGTAATGAGCAGTTCTTC	CASSRDFRNEQFF
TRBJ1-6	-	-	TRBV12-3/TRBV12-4	TGTGCCAGCAGCAGGGTTGCTTCACCCCTCCACTTT	CASSRVASPLHF
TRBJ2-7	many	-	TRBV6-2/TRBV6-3	TGTGCCAGCAGTTATGGACAAACCTACGAGCAGTACTTC	CASSYGQTYEQYF
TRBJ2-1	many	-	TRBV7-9	TGTGCCAGCAGCCTAGCCATCCGGTTTTTCAATGAGCAGTTCTTC	CASSLAIRFFNEQFF
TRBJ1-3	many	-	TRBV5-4	TGTGCCAGCAGCTTGGACTGGGGGATAGACTCTGGAAACACCATATATTTT	CASSLDWGIDSGNTIYF
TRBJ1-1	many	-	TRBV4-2	TGTGCCAGCAGCCATGGAGGGGTTAGTAACACTGAAGCTTTCTTT	CASSHGGVSNTEAFF
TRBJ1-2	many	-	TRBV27	TGTGCCAGCAGTTTATTCGCGTCAGCTAACTATGGCTACACCTTC	CASSLFASANYGYTF
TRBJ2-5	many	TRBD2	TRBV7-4	TGTGCCAGCAGCCCCTCCTTCCCGGGGGGGGTTCAACAAGAGACCCAGTACTTC	CASSPSFPGGVQQETQYF
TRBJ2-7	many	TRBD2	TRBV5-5	TGTGCCAGCAGCTTGGCGGGGGGGGACGAGCAGTACTTC	CASSLAGGDEQYF
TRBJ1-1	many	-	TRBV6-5	TGTGCCAGCAGGACGAACACTTTTGGTGGTGAAGCTTTCTTT	CASRTNTFGGEAFF
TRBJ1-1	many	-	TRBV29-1	TGCAGCGTTGAAGGGGGCAGGTTCGCCACTGAAGCTTTCTTT	CSVEGGRFATEAFF